The T cell receptor beta chain under discussion was sequenced for a study of a mutant IDH1 vaccine in newly diagnosed glioma. The CDR3 spans 14 residues. Trimming removed 7 bases from V and 3 bases from J, with 14 bases in between. Germline V gives CDR1 SGDLS, CDR2 YYNGEE. Clones were sequenced by immunoSEQ multiplex PCR, and TCRdb holds only the in-frame ones, with some missing. The sample contains 45,000 to 65,000 clones, roughly 61% of which appear only once. To note about this clone: Antigen unknown.

The time point is: week 47, end of study. Doses consisted of 300 ug of mutant IDH1 20-mer peptide each, paired with topical imiquimod. Patients, over weeks 1, 3, 5, 7, 11, 15, 19 and 23, received a total of eight vaccinations. The sequenced sample was peripheral blood mononuclear cells (PBMCs), obtained from a glioma patient whose treatment included an IDH1 peptide vaccine. The source is a man between 40 and 49 years old with glioma. Some clones in this sample may be carry-over from other donors' samples. The V call is TRBV9, the J call TRBJ1-3; D not resolved. Written as DNA, the CDR3 is TGTGCCAGCGCCACCAAGCTCGGTGGAAACACCATATATTTT. Translated, it gives CASATKLGGNTIYF.